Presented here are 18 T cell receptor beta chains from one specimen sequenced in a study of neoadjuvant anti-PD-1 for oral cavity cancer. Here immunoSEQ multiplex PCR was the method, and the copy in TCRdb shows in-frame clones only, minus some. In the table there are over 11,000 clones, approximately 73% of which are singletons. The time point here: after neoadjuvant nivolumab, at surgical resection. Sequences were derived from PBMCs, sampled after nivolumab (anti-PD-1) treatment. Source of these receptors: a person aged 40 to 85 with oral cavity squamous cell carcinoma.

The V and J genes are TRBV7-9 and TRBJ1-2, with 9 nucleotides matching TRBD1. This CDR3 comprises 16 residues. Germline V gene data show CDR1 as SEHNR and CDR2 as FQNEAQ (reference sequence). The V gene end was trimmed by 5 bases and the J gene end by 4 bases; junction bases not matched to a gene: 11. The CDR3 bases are TGTGCCAGCAGCATTGACTGGACAGGGGTTTTCTATGGCTACACCTTC. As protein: CASSIDWTGVFYGYTF.

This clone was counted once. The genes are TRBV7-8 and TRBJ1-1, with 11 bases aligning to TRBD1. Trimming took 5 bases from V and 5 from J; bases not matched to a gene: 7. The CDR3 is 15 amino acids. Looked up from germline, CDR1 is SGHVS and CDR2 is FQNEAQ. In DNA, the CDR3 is TGTGCCAGCAGCCGAAGTGGGGACAGGGGGACTGAAGCTTTCTTT. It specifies CASSRSGDRGTEAFF.

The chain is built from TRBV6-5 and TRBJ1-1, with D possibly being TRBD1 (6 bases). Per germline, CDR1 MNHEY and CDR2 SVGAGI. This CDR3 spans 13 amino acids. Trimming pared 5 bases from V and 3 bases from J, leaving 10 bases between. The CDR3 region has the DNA TGTGCCAGCAGTGGAGGGGGATACACTGAAGCTTTCTTT. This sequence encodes CASSGGGYTEAFF.

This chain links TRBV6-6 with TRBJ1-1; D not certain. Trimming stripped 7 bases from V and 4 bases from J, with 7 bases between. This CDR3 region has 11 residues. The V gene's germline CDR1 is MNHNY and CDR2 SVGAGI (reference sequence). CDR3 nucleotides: TGTGCCAGCATTGAGGGCACTGAAGCTTTCTTT. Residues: CASIEGTEAFF.

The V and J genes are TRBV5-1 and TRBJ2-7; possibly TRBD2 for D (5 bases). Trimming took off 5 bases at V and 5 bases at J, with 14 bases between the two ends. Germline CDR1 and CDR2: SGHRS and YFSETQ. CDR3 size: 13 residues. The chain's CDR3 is CASRATSIDEQYF. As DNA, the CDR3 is TGCGCCAGCAGGGCCACTAGTATCGACGAGCAGTACTTC.

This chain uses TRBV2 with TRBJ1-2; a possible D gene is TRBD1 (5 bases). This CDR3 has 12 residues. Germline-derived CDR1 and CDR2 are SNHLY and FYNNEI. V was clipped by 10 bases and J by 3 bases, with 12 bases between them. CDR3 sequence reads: CANWGVDYGYTF. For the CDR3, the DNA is TGTGCCAACTGGGGGGTTGACTATGGCTACACCTTC.

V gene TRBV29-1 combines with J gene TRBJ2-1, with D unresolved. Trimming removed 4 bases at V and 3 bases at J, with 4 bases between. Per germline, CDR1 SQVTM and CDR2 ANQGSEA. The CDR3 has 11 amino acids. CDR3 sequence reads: CSVGLYNEQFF. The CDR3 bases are TGCAGCGTTGGGCTCTACAATGAGCAGTTCTTC.

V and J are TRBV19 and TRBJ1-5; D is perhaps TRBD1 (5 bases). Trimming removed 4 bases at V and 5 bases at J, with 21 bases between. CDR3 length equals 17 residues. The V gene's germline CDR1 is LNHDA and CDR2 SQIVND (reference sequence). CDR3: CASSNPTGLGGDQPQHF. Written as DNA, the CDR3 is TGTGCCAGTAGTAACCCAACAGGTCTGGGGGGGGATCAGCCCCAGCATTTT.

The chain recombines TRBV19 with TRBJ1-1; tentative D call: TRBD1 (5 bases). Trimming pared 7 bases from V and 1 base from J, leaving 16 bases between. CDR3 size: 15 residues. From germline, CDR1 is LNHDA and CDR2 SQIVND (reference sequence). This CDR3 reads CASKAGSVSNTEAFF. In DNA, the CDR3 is TGTGCCAGTAAGGCAGGGAGTGTCTCGAACACTGAAGCTTTCTTT.

The CDR3 DNA is TGTGCCAGCAGCTTATTAGGCGGGGATACGCAGTATTTT. It is translated as CASSLLGGDTQYF. This chain links TRBV7-9 with TRBJ2-3, with D maybe TRBD2 (5 bases). Germline V gene lookup returns CDR1 SEHNR and CDR2 FQNEAQ (reference sequence). Trimming stripped 2 bases from V and 6 bases from J, with 9 bases between. This CDR3 is built from 13 residues.

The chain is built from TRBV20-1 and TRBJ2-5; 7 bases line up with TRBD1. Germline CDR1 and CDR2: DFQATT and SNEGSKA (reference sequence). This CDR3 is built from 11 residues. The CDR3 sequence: CSTGVVETQYF. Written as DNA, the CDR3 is TGCAGCACAGGGGTTGTGGAGACCCAGTACTTC.

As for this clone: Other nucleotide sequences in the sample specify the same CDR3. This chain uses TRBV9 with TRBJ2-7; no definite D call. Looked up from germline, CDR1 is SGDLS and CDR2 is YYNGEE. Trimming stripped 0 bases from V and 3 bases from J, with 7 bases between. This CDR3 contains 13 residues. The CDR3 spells CASSVVPGYEQYF. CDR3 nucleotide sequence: TGTGCCAGCAGCGTAGTTCCCGGCTACGAGCAGTACTTC.

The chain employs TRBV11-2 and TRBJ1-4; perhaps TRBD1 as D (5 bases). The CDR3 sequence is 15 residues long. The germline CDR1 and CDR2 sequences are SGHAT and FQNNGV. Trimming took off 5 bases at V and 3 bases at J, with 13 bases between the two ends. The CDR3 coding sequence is TGTGCCAGCAGCCGAATCGGGGCAGCTAATGAAAAACTGTTTTTT. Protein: CASSRIGAANEKLFF.

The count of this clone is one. The CDR3 DNA sequence: TGTGCCAGTAGTATAGCAGCGGGAGGCTCAGATACGCAGTATTTT. Amino acid sequence: CASSIAAGGSDTQYF. The chain employs TRBV19 and TRBJ2-3; 9 bases are shared with TRBD2. The CDR3 is 15 amino acids. V shed 1 base, J shed 4 bases, and the junction held 3 bases outside the gene matches. CDR1 is LNHDA and CDR2 is SQIVND in the germline V gene (reference sequence).

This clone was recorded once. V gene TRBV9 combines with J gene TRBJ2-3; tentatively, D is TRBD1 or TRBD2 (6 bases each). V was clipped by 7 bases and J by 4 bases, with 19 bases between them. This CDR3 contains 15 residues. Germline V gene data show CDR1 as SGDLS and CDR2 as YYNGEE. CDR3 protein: CASARMGGGSDTQYF. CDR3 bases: TGTGCCAGCGCGAGAATGGGGGGCGGCTCAGATACGCAGTATTTT.

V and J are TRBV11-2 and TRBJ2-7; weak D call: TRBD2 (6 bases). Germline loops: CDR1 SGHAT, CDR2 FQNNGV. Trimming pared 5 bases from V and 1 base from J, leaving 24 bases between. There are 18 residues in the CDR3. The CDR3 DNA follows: TGTGCCAGCAGCCCCCGAGGGCTAGCGAACATTTTTTCCTACGAGCAGTACTTC. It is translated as CASSPRGLANIFSYEQYF.

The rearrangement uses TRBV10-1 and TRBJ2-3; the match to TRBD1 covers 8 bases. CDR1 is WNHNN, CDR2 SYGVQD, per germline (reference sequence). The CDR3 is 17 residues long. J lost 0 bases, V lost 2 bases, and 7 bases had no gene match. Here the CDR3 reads CASSETFGQGSTDTQYF. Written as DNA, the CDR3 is TGCGCCAGCAGTGAGACCTTTGGACAGGGCAGCACAGATACGCAGTATTTT.

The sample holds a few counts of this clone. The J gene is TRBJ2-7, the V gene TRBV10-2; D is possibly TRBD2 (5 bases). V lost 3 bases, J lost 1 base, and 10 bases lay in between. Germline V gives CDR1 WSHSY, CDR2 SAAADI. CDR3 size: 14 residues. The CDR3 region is CASSDWGVSYEQYF. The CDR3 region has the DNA TGCGCCAGCAGTGACTGGGGAGTATCCTACGAGCAGTACTTC.